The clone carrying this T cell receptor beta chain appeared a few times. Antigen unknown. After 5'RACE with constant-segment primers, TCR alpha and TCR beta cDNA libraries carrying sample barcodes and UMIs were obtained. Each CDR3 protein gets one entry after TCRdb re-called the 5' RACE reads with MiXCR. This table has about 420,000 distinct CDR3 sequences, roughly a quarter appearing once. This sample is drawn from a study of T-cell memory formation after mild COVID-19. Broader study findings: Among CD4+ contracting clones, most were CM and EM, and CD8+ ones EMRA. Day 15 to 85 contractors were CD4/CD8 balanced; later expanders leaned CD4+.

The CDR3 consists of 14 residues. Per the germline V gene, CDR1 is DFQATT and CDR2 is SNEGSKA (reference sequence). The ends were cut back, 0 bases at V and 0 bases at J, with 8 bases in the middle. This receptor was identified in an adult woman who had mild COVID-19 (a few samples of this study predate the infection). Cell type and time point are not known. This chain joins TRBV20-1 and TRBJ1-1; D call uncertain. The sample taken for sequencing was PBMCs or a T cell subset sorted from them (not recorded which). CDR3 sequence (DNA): TGCAGTGCTAGAGATAGTTCCCTGAACACTGAAGCTTTCTTT. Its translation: CSARDSSLNTEAFF.